This TCR beta chain was retrieved from a study of patients and donors after allogeneic stem cell transplantation. Germline CDR1 is GTSNPN and CDR2 is SVGIG (reference sequence). V dropped 2 bases and J dropped 0 bases, with 11 bases sitting between them. The CDR3 runs 15 residues. This clonotype was detected a few times. TCRdb re-analysed the RT-PCR reads in MiXCR, keeping a single row per CDR3 protein. The profile shows approximately 210,000 distinct CDR3 sequences, more than 35% of them singletons. V is TRBV30 and J is TRBJ1-3; D is possibly TRBD1 (6 bases). This TCR came from a human donor who was either an allogeneic HSCT recipient or a stem cell or donor lymphocyte infusion donor (not recorded which). It is not recorded whose cells these are; they may come from a transplant donor. The source material was blood, either unsorted or a sorted T cell fraction (not recorded which). CDR3 DNA: TGTGCCTGGAGTACAGGGCTGAGCTCTGGAAACACCATATATTTT. Translation: CAWSTGLSSGNTIYF.